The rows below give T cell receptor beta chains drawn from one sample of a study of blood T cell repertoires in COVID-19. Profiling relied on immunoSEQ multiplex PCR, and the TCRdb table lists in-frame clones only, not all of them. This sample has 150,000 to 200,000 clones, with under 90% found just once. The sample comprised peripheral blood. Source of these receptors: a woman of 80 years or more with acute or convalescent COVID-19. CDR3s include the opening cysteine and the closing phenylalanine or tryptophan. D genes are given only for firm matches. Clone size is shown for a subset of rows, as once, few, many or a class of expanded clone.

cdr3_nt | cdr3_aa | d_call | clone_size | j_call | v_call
TGTGCCAGCTCACCTTTGCGGGCCTCCTACGAGCAGTACTTC | CASSPLRASYEQYF | - | - | TRBJ2-7 | TRBV18
TGTGCCAGCAGCTCCGGACAGGGGAGTTCTAACTATGGCTACACCTTC | CASSSGQGSSNYGYTF | TRBD1 | - | TRBJ1-2 | TRBV5-4
TGTGCCAGCAGCTTGGGGACAGGGACTCAAGAGACCCAGTACTTC | CASSLGTGTQETQYF | TRBD1 | - | TRBJ2-5 | TRBV5-8
TGTGCCATCAGTGGGGGCTTGGGGAGGGCCGGCGATGAGCAGTTCTTC | CAISGGLGRAGDEQFF | TRBD2 | - | TRBJ2-1 | TRBV10-3
TGTGCCAGCAGCCAAGGGGCAGGGTTCTCTTACGAGCAGTACTTC | CASSQGAGFSYEQYF | - | - | TRBJ2-7 | TRBV7-8
TGTGCCAGCAGCCAAGATCTGGGAGGGAGGGCCACCGGGGAGCTGTTTTTT | CASSQDLGGRATGELFF | TRBD2 | - | TRBJ2-2 | TRBV4-2
TGTGCCAGCAGCAGCAGGGAGCGGGGGCTTTACAATGAGCAGTTCTTC | CASSSRERGLYNEQFF | TRBD2 | - | TRBJ2-1 | TRBV3-1/TRBV3-2
TGTGCCAGCAGGAGGACAGGCAATGAACTAGAAAAACTGTTTTTT | CASRRTGNELEKLFF | TRBD1 | - | TRBJ1-4 | TRBV6-5
TGTGCCAGCAGTGAACAGGGAACCTACGAGCAGTACTTC | CASSEQGTYEQYF | - | - | TRBJ2-7 | TRBV2
TGTGCCAGCAGGATCCGGGGCTATAATTCACCCCTCCACTTT | CASRIRGYNSPLHF | - | once | TRBJ1-6 | TRBV6-5
TGTGCCAGCAGCCGAAGCAGGGAAACCACTGAAGCTTTCTTT | CASSRSRETTEAFF | - | once | TRBJ1-1 | TRBV4-2
TGTGCCAGCAGTTCGACAGGGGGCTGGTACGAGCAGTACTTC | CASSSTGGWYEQYF | TRBD1 | few | TRBJ2-7 | TRBV6-5
TGTGCCAGCAGTTTTCCCGGGGGGCGCGCCGGGGAGCTGTTTTTT | CASSFPGGRAGELFF | - | - | TRBJ2-2 | TRBV28
TGTGCCAGCAGCTTCCGCATCGGGTCCGGGGAGCTGTTTTTT | CASSFRIGSGELFF | - | - | TRBJ2-2 | TRBV11-3
TGTGCCAGCAGCTTAAAGGCTAGCGGGAGGCACGAGCAGTACTTC | CASSLKASGRHEQYF | TRBD2 | - | TRBJ2-7 | TRBV13
TGTGCCAGCAGCTTAGCCGGGACAGGGAATGGGCGCGAGCAGTACTTC | CASSLAGTGNGREQYF | TRBD1 | - | TRBJ2-7 | TRBV7-2
TGTGCCAGCAGTTACTCGATCGGCGGACTAGCCAAAAACATTCAGTACTTC | CASSYSIGGLAKNIQYF | - | - | TRBJ2-4 | TRBV6-2/TRBV6-3
TGCGCCAGCAGCTTAAGGACAGGGGAGGAGCAGTACTTC | CASSLRTGEEQYF | TRBD1 | - | TRBJ2-7 | TRBV5-1
TGTGCCAGCAGTTACGCACCGGGACAGGTTAATGAAAAACTGTTTTTT | CASSYAPGQVNEKLFF | TRBD1 | - | TRBJ1-4 | TRBV6-5
TGCGCCAGGAGTGGGCCACAGCGGGAAGCCCCCCTACTCGGAGGGCGCAATGAGCAGTTCTTC | CARSGPQREAPLLGGRNEQFF | TRBD2 | - | TRBJ2-1 | TRBV5-1
TGTGCCAGCAGCTTGACCGGGTTGGGAGGGAACACTGAAGCTTTCTTT | CASSLTGLGGNTEAFF | - | once | TRBJ1-1 | TRBV5-4
TGTGCCAGCAGCGGACCCACAGGGAGGGGGACAGATACGCAGTATTTT | CASSGPTGRGTDTQYF | - | - | TRBJ2-3 | TRBV9
TGTGCCATCAGTGAGTCGACAGCGGGAGACCATGAGCAGTTCTTC | CAISESTAGDHEQFF | TRBD2 | - | TRBJ2-1 | TRBV10-3
TGTGCCAGCAGCCCCAGGGGCTTGGTAAGGGGGCAACGCGGCGACCAAGAGACCCAGTACTTC | CASSPRGLVRGQRGDQETQYF | TRBD1 | - | TRBJ2-5 | TRBV6-6
TGTGCCAGCTTACAAAGGGGGGGCAACGAGCAGTACTTC | CASLQRGGNEQYF | - | few | TRBJ2-7 | TRBV7-6
TGTGCCAGCAGTGTACAACAGGGAGTCAATTCACCCCTCCACTTT | CASSVQQGVNSPLHF | - | - | TRBJ1-6 | TRBV27
TGTGCCAGCATCGCTCAGGGGTATCAGCCCCAGCATTTT | CASIAQGYQPQHF | - | - | TRBJ1-5 | TRBV6-5
TGTGCCAGCAGCGTAGGCGGGGGGCCTAGCACAGATACGCAGTATTTT | CASSVGGGPSTDTQYF | TRBD2 | - | TRBJ2-3 | TRBV9
TGTGCCAGCAGCCCGGACAGGGGAATTGGCGGCTACACCTTC | CASSPDRGIGGYTF | TRBD1 | - | TRBJ1-2 | TRBV14
TGTGCCACATGCATTAGCGGGAGGGCCCACGAGCAGTACTTC | CATCISGRAHEQYF | TRBD2 | - | TRBJ2-7 | TRBV28
TGTGCCAGTAGTACCCTCCTTCCGGGACAGGGTTCCTACAATGAGCAGTTCTTC | CASSTLLPGQGSYNEQFF | TRBD1 | - | TRBJ2-1 | TRBV19
TGTGCCAGCAGTTCCCGAAGACAGACCCCCTATGGCTACACCTTC | CASSSRRQTPYGYTF | - | - | TRBJ1-2 | TRBV6-5
TGTGCCAGCAGGGCTGCGGCTAACTATGGCTACACCTTC | CASRAAANYGYTF | - | - | TRBJ1-2 | TRBV28